One and the same sample provided the 18 T cell receptor beta chains below, sequenced in a study of shared clonotypes between healthy human individuals. Generated by immunoSEQ multiplex PCR, the TCRdb table keeps only in-frame clones and is missing some. The data hold approximately 500,000 clones, with almost 97% observed a single time. What was sequenced was naive CD4+ T cells sorted from blood. Subset reported: CD45RA+ positively selected. The receptor set was obtained from a woman aged 25 to 39 in good health.

The chain is built from TRBV18 and TRBJ2-5; D is possibly TRBD1 (6 bases). With the DNA end fitting TRBJ2-7 better, the J assignment may be wrong. CDR1 is KGHSH, CDR2 LQKENI, per germline. The CDR3 length is 15 residues. For the CDR3, the DNA is TGTGCCAGCTCACTACAGGGTATCAACGTGCACGAGCAGTACTTC. Its protein is CASSLQGINVHEQYF.

The table lists this clone with a count of one. The V call is TRBV7-7, the J call TRBJ2-5, with TRBD1 matching over 9 bases. CDR3 length: 14 amino acids. Losses at the gene ends were 5 bases for V and 3 bases for J; bases not matched to a gene: 4. Per the germline V gene, CDR1 is SSHAT and CDR2 is FNYEAQ (reference sequence). The CDR3 reads CASSRGTGKETQYF. CDR3 DNA: TGTGCCAGCAGCCGGGGGACAGGGAAAGAGACCCAGTACTTC.

CDR3: CASSKDRGPYEQYF. CDR3 nucleotides: TGTGCCAGTAGTAAAGACAGGGGGCCCTACGAGCAGTACTTC. The gene calls are TRBV19 and TRBJ2-7; TRBD1 aligns across 10 bases. After removal of 4 bases from V and 2 bases from J, the junction contained 2 bases not matched to a gene. This CDR3 contains 14 residues. From germline, CDR1 is LNHDA and CDR2 SQIVND (reference sequence).

In its sample, this clone was seen once. The chain combines TRBV5-1 with TRBJ2-1; 7 bases agree with TRBD2. CDR3 length equals 15 residues. J was trimmed by 4 bases and V by 1 base; bases with no gene match: 5. CDR1 and CDR2 (germline): SGHRS, YFSETQ. The CDR3 coding sequence is TGCGCCAGCAGCTTGCAGGGAGGGAAGTACAATGAGCAGTTCTTC. Translated, it gives CASSLQGGKYNEQFF.

V is TRBV25-1 and J is TRBJ2-1; 8 bases map to TRBD2. This CDR3 contains 14 residues. With 6 bases clipped from V and 0 bases from J, the junction kept 1 base outside the gene matches. Germline values: CDR1 MGHDK, CDR2 SYGVNS. The CDR3 DNA follows: TGTGCCAGCAGAAGCGGGAGCTCCTACAATGAGCAGTTCTTC. Its protein is CASRSGSSYNEQFF. Using reference TRBV25-1 and TRBJ2-1 for the parts outside the CDR3, the full variable domain is EADIYQTPRYLVIGTGKKITLECSQTMGHDKMYWYQQDPGMELHLIHYSYGVNSTEKGDLSSESTVSRIRTEHFPLTLESARPSHTSQYLCASRSGSSYNEQFFGPGTRLTVL.

The rearrangement uses TRBV10-2 and TRBJ1-5; no reliable D call. There are 14 residues in the CDR3. CDR1 and CDR2 (germline): WSHSY, SAAADI. The V end lost 10 bases, the J end lost 2 bases, and 15 bases lay between the germline ends. Here the CDR3 reads CATIPGEGNQPQHF. For the CDR3, the DNA is TGCGCCACCATCCCGGGTGAGGGCAATCAGCCCCAGCATTTT.

The CDR3 nucleotides read TGTGCCAGCACGTCGGGACTTACTGACGAGCAGTACTTC. Translation: CASTSGLTDEQYF. V is TRBV28 and J is TRBJ2-7; the D gene is possibly TRBD2 (6 bases). CDR3 length equals 13 residues. The ends were cut back, 7 bases at V and 5 bases at J, with 15 bases in the middle. CDR1 MDHEN and CDR2 SYDVKM come from the germline V gene.

CDR3 sequence (DNA): TGTGCCATCAGTGAAGCTCCAGGGGGAGGCAATCAGCCCCAGCATTTT. Residues: CAISEAPGGGNQPQHF. This chain links TRBV10-3 with TRBJ1-5, with 7 nucleotides matching TRBD1. V was clipped by 3 bases and J by 2 bases; unmatched bases: 7. Looked up from germline, CDR1 is ENHRY and CDR2 is SYGVKD. The CDR3 contains 16 residues.

V usage is TRBV18 and J usage is TRBJ1-2; no firm D call. This CDR3 has 13 amino acids. Germline CDR1 is KGHSH and CDR2 is LQKENI. Trimming removed 3 bases at V and 4 bases at J, with 9 bases between. The chain's CDR3 is CASSPDKGYGYTF. The DNA of the CDR3 is TGTGCCAGCTCACCTGACAAAGGCTATGGCTACACCTTC.

The CDR3 DNA reads as TGTGCCAGCAGCTCAAGTAGGGCCTCCCGGTATGGCTACACCTTC. The encoded protein is CASSSSRASRYGYTF. J is TRBJ1-2 and V is TRBV11-2; unclear D gene. Germline-derived CDR1 and CDR2 are SGHAT and FQNNGV. V lost 4 bases, J lost 5 bases, and 17 bases lay in between. This CDR3 is 15 amino acids long.

The CDR3 protein is CASSETGSVANTEAFF. DNA for the CDR3: TGTGCCAGCTCGGAAACAGGGTCGGTCGCGAACACTGAAGCTTTCTTT. The chain carries TRBV18 and TRBJ1-1, with D perhaps matching TRBD1 (6 bases). This CDR3 is built from 16 residues. V was pared by 6 bases and J by 1 base, with 18 bases between. Germline V lookup: CDR1 KGHSH, CDR2 LQKENI. Supplemented by reference TRBV18 and TRBJ1-1, the full variable domain reads NAGVMQNPRHLVRRRGQEARLRCSPMKGHSHVYWYRQLPEEGLKFMVYLQKENIIDESGMPKERFSAEFPKEGPSILRIQQVVRGDSAAYFCASSETGSVANTEAFFGQGTRLTVV.

V is TRBV28 and J is TRBJ2-7; 10 nucleotides line up with TRBD1. Germline CDR1 reads MDHEN; CDR2 reads SYDVKM. The CDR3 loop spans 15 amino acids. Unmatched junction bases numbered 8, after V lost 3 bases and J lost 6 bases. In DNA form, the CDR3 reads TGTGCCAGCAGTTTCGGTGGGCGGGACAGGGGCGAGCAGTACTTC. This gives the protein CASSFGGRDRGEQYF.

The chain uses TRBV14 and TRBJ2-1, with D unresolved. V gave up 4 bases and J gave up 8 bases, with 12 bases separating them. CDR3 length: 13 residues. Per germline, CDR1 SGHDN and CDR2 FVKESK. For the CDR3, the DNA is TGTGCCAGCAGCCCCCCCGTAGCCGATGAGCAGTTCTTC. Translation: CASSPPVADEQFF.

CDR3 bases: TGTGCCAGTAGTTGGGACAGGGGGTACGAGCAGTACTTC. Amino acid sequence: CASSWDRGYEQYF. The chain has TRBV19 and TRBJ2-7; TRBD1 aligns across 11 bases. With 5 bases clipped from V and 4 bases from J, the junction kept 1 base outside the gene matches. The CDR3 is made up of 13 amino acids. The V gene's germline CDR1 is LNHDA and CDR2 SQIVND (reference sequence).

V is TRBV2 and J is TRBJ1-1; TRBD1 might be the D (5 bases). Germline-derived CDR1 and CDR2 are SNHLY and FYNNEI. This CDR3 is built from 13 residues. Trimming took off 7 bases at V and 0 bases at J, with 9 bases between the two ends. CDR3 DNA sequence: TGTGCCAGCAATATGGACATGAACACTGAAGCTTTCTTT. It translates to CASNMDMNTEAFF.

J is TRBJ2-1 and V is TRBV5-1, with 11 bases fitting TRBD2. CDR1 SGHRS and CDR2 YFSETQ come from the germline V gene. The V gene end was trimmed by 3 bases and the J gene end by 6 bases; junction bases not matched to a gene: 5. The CDR3 covers 15 residues. CDR3 region: CASSSPGLAVNEQFF. CDR3 nucleotide sequence: TGCGCCAGCAGCTCCCCGGGACTAGCGGTCAATGAGCAGTTCTTC.

The chain joins TRBV30 to TRBJ2-7, with D possibly matching TRBD2 (5 bases). This CDR3 is built from 12 residues. Between the trimmed V and J ends, which lost 2 bases and 4 bases, there was a span of 9 bases. Germline V gene data show CDR1 as GTSNPN and CDR2 as SVGIG (reference sequence). CDR3 bases: TGTGCCTGGAGTCAGCGGCCTTACGAGCAGTACTTC. It yields the protein CAWSQRPYEQYF.

The chain employs TRBV11-2 and TRBJ1-3, with 7 bases fitting TRBD1. The junction had 6 bases not matched to a gene; V was cut back by 5 bases and J by 2 bases. The germline V gene encodes CDR1 SGHAT and CDR2 FQNNGV. The CDR3 sequence is 15 residues long. CDR3 loop: CASSVLGQTGNTIYF. As DNA, the CDR3 is TGTGCCAGCAGCGTGTTGGGACAGACTGGAAACACCATATATTTT.